The entry below gives a single T cell receptor beta chain sequence along with its context. The sample comes from a study of T cell changes during pregnancy in multiple sclerosis. Sequencing used immunoSEQ multiplex PCR; TCRdb keeps in-frame clones, though not all of them. This table holds under 75,000 clones, around 90% found once. V lost 0 bases to trimming and J lost 3 bases; unmatched junction nucleotides: 7. Germline-derived CDR1 and CDR2 are LGHNA and YSLEER. The CDR3 has 16 residues. This chain joins TRBV4-3 and TRBJ1-1, with 7 bases matching TRBD1. Specimen: peripheral blood, collected in the third trimester of pregnancy. The clonotype was recovered from a female donor in good health, enrolled as a control in a pregnancy study. In DNA, the CDR3 is TGCGCCAGCAGCCAAGAACCGACAGGGCGGGACACTGAAGCTTTCTTT. As protein: CASSQEPTGRDTEAFF.